This is a list of T cell receptor beta chains from one sample in a study of blood T cell repertoires in COVID-19. The repertoire was sequenced with immunoSEQ multiplex PCR; TCRdb's copy has only in-frame clones and lacks some. The table has 200,000 to 250,000 clones, over 75% seen once; the top ten hold about 3.2%. Sequencing was carried out using PBMCs or T cells enriched from blood (not recorded which). All receptors derive from an older woman who had recovered from COVID-19. Both conserved end residues are part of each CDR3. Fields, in order: clone size, V gene, J gene, D gene, CDR3 DNA, CDR3 protein. A D gene is named only where the DNA matches it firmly. Expanded clones are given a class, and other clones once, few, many or no size at all.

clone_size: .; v_call: TRBV11-2; j_call: TRBJ2-7; d_call: TRBD1; cdr3_nt: TGTGCCAGCACGGCGCCTAGAAAGGGGACAGGAGTGGACGAGCAGTACTTC; cdr3_aa: CASTAPRKGTGVDEQYF
clone_size: .; v_call: TRBV6-2/TRBV6-3; j_call: TRBJ2-7; d_call: .; cdr3_nt: TGTGCCAGCAGTTACACCCTACGCTACGAGCAGTACTTC; cdr3_aa: CASSYTLRYEQYF
clone_size: many; v_call: TRBV7-2; j_call: TRBJ1-1; d_call: .; cdr3_nt: TGTGCCAGCAGGTCGTGGCAGGGGAACACTGAAGCTTTCTTT; cdr3_aa: CASRSWQGNTEAFF
clone_size: .; v_call: TRBV19; j_call: TRBJ2-7; d_call: TRBD2; cdr3_nt: TGTGCCAGTAGTATACAGCGGGGCCACTACGAGCAGTACTTC; cdr3_aa: CASSIQRGHYEQYF
clone_size: once; v_call: TRBV2; j_call: TRBJ1-1; d_call: .; cdr3_nt: TGTGCCATCATCCCCCGTCTTGAGGAGGATCACACTGAAGCTTTCTTT; cdr3_aa: CAIIPRLEEDHTEAFF
clone_size: .; v_call: TRBV19; j_call: TRBJ1-2; d_call: TRBD1; cdr3_nt: TGTGCCAGTAGTATAGACAGGGGGTATTATGGCTACACCTTC; cdr3_aa: CASSIDRGYYGYTF
clone_size: .; v_call: TRBV11-2; j_call: TRBJ1-4; d_call: TRBD1; cdr3_nt: TGTGCCAGCAGGTCGACAGGGGATGAAAAACTGTTTTTT; cdr3_aa: CASRSTGDEKLFF
clone_size: .; v_call: TRBV30; j_call: TRBJ2-1; d_call: .; cdr3_nt: TGTGCCTGGAGTCTTGGGGGAGGACACAATGAGCAGTTCTTC; cdr3_aa: CAWSLGGGHNEQFF
clone_size: once; v_call: TRBV5-1; j_call: TRBJ1-5; d_call: TRBD1; cdr3_nt: TGCGCCAGCAGCCCCGGACAGGGGATTTTGAGCAATCAGCCCCAGCATTTT; cdr3_aa: CASSPGQGILSNQPQHF
clone_size: .; v_call: TRBV30; j_call: TRBJ2-3; d_call: TRBD2; cdr3_nt: TGTGCCTGTGGCGGGGGTCCAGATACGCAGTATTTT; cdr3_aa: CACGGGPDTQYF
clone_size: .; v_call: TRBV27; j_call: TRBJ2-3; d_call: .; cdr3_nt: TGTGCCAGCAGTTCCCGACAGGATCCCGATACGCAGTATTTT; cdr3_aa: CASSSRQDPDTQYF
clone_size: .; v_call: TRBV7-9; j_call: TRBJ2-3; d_call: TRBD2; cdr3_nt: TGTGCCAGCAGCTTAGAGGGGCTAGCGGGACGGCATACGCAGTATTTT; cdr3_aa: CASSLEGLAGRHTQYF
clone_size: few; v_call: TRBV3-1/TRBV3-2; j_call: TRBJ2-7; d_call: TRBD1; cdr3_nt: TGTGCCAGCAGCCCCGGGACAGGGATGTACGAGCAGTACTTC; cdr3_aa: CASSPGTGMYEQYF
clone_size: .; v_call: TRBV7-2; j_call: TRBJ1-6; d_call: .; cdr3_nt: TGTGCCAGCAGCTTAGTGGCAGGGGTGCTCTCACCCCTCCACTTT; cdr3_aa: CASSLVAGVLSPLHF
clone_size: .; v_call: TRBV25-1; j_call: TRBJ2-5; d_call: .; cdr3_nt: TGTGCCAGCAGTGAATATTCTGAGACCCAGTACTTC; cdr3_aa: CASSEYSETQYF
clone_size: .; v_call: TRBV7-2; j_call: TRBJ1-1; d_call: .; cdr3_nt: TGTGCCAGCAGCTTAGTTGGGGGAGGGGAGAACACTGAAGCTTTCTTT; cdr3_aa: CASSLVGGGENTEAFF
clone_size: .; v_call: TRBV12-3/TRBV12-4; j_call: TRBJ1-5; d_call: .; cdr3_nt: TGTGCCAGCAGTCTAGACATTCAGCCCCAGCATTTT; cdr3_aa: CASSLDIQPQHF
clone_size: .; v_call: TRBV19; j_call: TRBJ2-5; d_call: .; cdr3_nt: TGTGCCAGTAGTATATGGGGCGAGACCCAGTACTTC; cdr3_aa: CASSIWGETQYF
clone_size: .; v_call: TRBV7-9; j_call: TRBJ2-2; d_call: .; cdr3_nt: TGTGCCAGCAGCCCCATGACCAGGGGATTAAACACCGGGGAGCTGTTTTTT; cdr3_aa: CASSPMTRGLNTGELFF
clone_size: .; v_call: TRBV18; j_call: TRBJ1-1; d_call: .; cdr3_nt: TGTGCCAGCTCTTCGGTCTCAGGGGTCATGAACACTGAAGCTTTCTTT; cdr3_aa: CASSSVSGVMNTEAFF
clone_size: .; v_call: TRBV6-5; j_call: TRBJ1-2; d_call: TRBD1; cdr3_nt: TGTGCCAGCAACGAAGGACAGGGCAAAGTCTACACCTTC; cdr3_aa: CASNEGQGKVYTF
clone_size: .; v_call: TRBV5-1; j_call: TRBJ1-2; d_call: .; cdr3_nt: TGCGCCAGCAGCTTGGACGCCCAGGGGCGGACGTCTGGCTACACCTTC; cdr3_aa: CASSLDAQGRTSGYTF
clone_size: .; v_call: TRBV27; j_call: TRBJ1-6; d_call: TRBD1; cdr3_nt: TGTGCCAGCAGTATATGGACAGGGGGTACTTCACCCCTCCACTTT; cdr3_aa: CASSIWTGGTSPLHF
clone_size: .; v_call: TRBV4-2; j_call: TRBJ2-2; d_call: .; cdr3_nt: TGTGCCAGCAGCCAAGATACAGGCTCGAACACCGGGGAGCTGTTTTTT; cdr3_aa: CASSQDTGSNTGELFF
clone_size: once; v_call: TRBV3-1/TRBV3-2; j_call: TRBJ1-3; d_call: TRBD1; cdr3_nt: TGTGCCAGCAGCGAGGGACAGGGAAACACCATATATTTT; cdr3_aa: CASSEGQGNTIYF
clone_size: .; v_call: TRBV10-3; j_call: TRBJ1-5; d_call: .; cdr3_nt: TGTGCCATCAGTGCAATGGAGGGTAAGCAGCCCCAGCATTTT; cdr3_aa: CAISAMEGKQPQHF
clone_size: .; v_call: TRBV24-1; j_call: TRBJ1-3; d_call: .; cdr3_nt: TGTGCCACCAGTGGGGAGGGGAGATCTGGAAACACCATATATTTT; cdr3_aa: CATSGEGRSGNTIYF
clone_size: once; v_call: TRBV19; j_call: TRBJ1-2; d_call: .; cdr3_nt: TGTGCCAGTAGTATAGGTTCACAATATGGCTACACCTTC; cdr3_aa: CASSIGSQYGYTF
clone_size: .; v_call: TRBV7-2; j_call: TRBJ1-4; d_call: TRBD1; cdr3_nt: TGTGCCAGCAGCTTACAGGGGGAATATGAAAAACTGTTTTTT; cdr3_aa: CASSLQGEYEKLFF
clone_size: .; v_call: TRBV19; j_call: TRBJ1-2; d_call: TRBD1; cdr3_nt: TGTGCCAGTAGTATCGGACAGGGAGACTATGGCTACACCTTC; cdr3_aa: CASSIGQGDYGYTF
clone_size: .; v_call: TRBV5-6; j_call: TRBJ2-2; d_call: .; cdr3_nt: TGTGCCAGCAGCACTGCATCGGACTGGAACACCGGGGAGCTGTTTTTT; cdr3_aa: CASSTASDWNTGELFF
clone_size: .; v_call: TRBV7-8; j_call: TRBJ2-3; d_call: .; cdr3_nt: TGTGCCAGCAGCTTTTTTAGGCCGGACCACCGGGAACCTACAGATACGCAGTATTTT; cdr3_aa: CASSFFRPDHREPTDTQYF
clone_size: once; v_call: TRBV5-3; j_call: TRBJ1-4; d_call: TRBD1; cdr3_nt: TGTGCCAGAAGAGGACAGGGGAGTGATGAAAAACTGTTTTTT; cdr3_aa: CARRGQGSDEKLFF
clone_size: .; v_call: TRBV19; j_call: TRBJ2-3; d_call: TRBD2; cdr3_nt: TGTGCCAGTAGTATTGCTTGGCGGGAGAAAGATACGCAGTATTTT; cdr3_aa: CASSIAWREKDTQYF
clone_size: few; v_call: TRBV15; j_call: TRBJ2-7; d_call: .; cdr3_nt: TGTGCCACCAGCAGAGGCGGGACGGGACCCTCCTACGAGCAGTACTTC; cdr3_aa: CATSRGGTGPSYEQYF
clone_size: .; v_call: TRBV9; j_call: TRBJ2-1; d_call: TRBD2; cdr3_nt: TGTGCCAGCAGCCCCCGTGGAGAAGCGGGGGGACTAAATGAGCAGTTCTTC; cdr3_aa: CASSPRGEAGGLNEQFF
clone_size: many; v_call: TRBV25-1; j_call: TRBJ1-2; d_call: TRBD1; cdr3_nt: TGTGCCAGCAGTTCAACACAGGGGACCTATGGCTACACCTTC; cdr3_aa: CASSSTQGTYGYTF
clone_size: .; v_call: TRBV4-1; j_call: TRBJ2-3; d_call: TRBD2; cdr3_nt: TGCGCCAGCAGCCAAGGCGAAGCGGGGTCCCCCACAGATACGCAGTATTTT; cdr3_aa: CASSQGEAGSPTDTQYF
clone_size: once; v_call: TRBV7-6; j_call: TRBJ1-5; d_call: .; cdr3_nt: TGTGCCAGCAGCTTAGGCCCCGGTCAGCCCCAGCATTTT; cdr3_aa: CASSLGPGQPQHF
clone_size: .; v_call: TRBV13; j_call: TRBJ1-1; d_call: .; cdr3_nt: TGTGCCAGCAGCTTCACAGGGAGAATGAACACTGAAGCTTTCTTT; cdr3_aa: CASSFTGRMNTEAFF
clone_size: .; v_call: TRBV20-1; j_call: TRBJ2-5; d_call: .; cdr3_nt: TGCAGTGCTAGATCGGGAGAGACCCAGTACTTC; cdr3_aa: CSARSGETQYF
clone_size: .; v_call: TRBV4-2; j_call: TRBJ2-3; d_call: TRBD2; cdr3_nt: TGTGCCAGCAGCCAAGATTATGCTAGCGGGAGGGGAGATACGCAGTATTTT; cdr3_aa: CASSQDYASGRGDTQYF
clone_size: .; v_call: TRBV3-1/TRBV3-2; j_call: TRBJ1-2; d_call: TRBD1; cdr3_nt: TGTGCCAGCAGCCCAACGGACAGGGGGAACTATGGCTACACCTTC; cdr3_aa: CASSPTDRGNYGYTF
clone_size: .; v_call: TRBV5-1; j_call: TRBJ1-2; d_call: TRBD1; cdr3_nt: TGCGCCAGCAGCGGCACAGGGGGCGGTGGCTACACCTTC; cdr3_aa: CASSGTGGGGYTF
clone_size: .; v_call: TRBV9; j_call: TRBJ2-7; d_call: .; cdr3_nt: TGTGCCAGCAGCGTAGTGGTAACAGGCGAGCAGTACTTC; cdr3_aa: CASSVVVTGEQYF
clone_size: .; v_call: TRBV6-5; j_call: TRBJ1-1; d_call: .; cdr3_nt: TGTGCCAGCAGTTTTACTCAGGGTGCACCCTTAGAAGCTTTCTTT; cdr3_aa: CASSFTQGAPLEAFF
clone_size: .; v_call: TRBV4-3; j_call: TRBJ1-1; d_call: TRBD1; cdr3_nt: TGCGCCAGCAGCCAAGCGGGACAGGTCCCTGAAGCTTTCTTT; cdr3_aa: CASSQAGQVPEAFF
clone_size: .; v_call: TRBV19; j_call: TRBJ2-7; d_call: .; cdr3_nt: TGTGCCAGTAGTCCCGACACCAAAAGCTACGAGCAGTACTTC; cdr3_aa: CASSPDTKSYEQYF
clone_size: .; v_call: TRBV6-6; j_call: TRBJ2-1; d_call: TRBD2; cdr3_nt: TGTGCCAGCAGTCCCCCTCAGCGGGAGGGATTCTCCTACTACAATGAGCAGTTCTTC; cdr3_aa: CASSPPQREGFSYYNEQFF
clone_size: few; v_call: TRBV11-2; j_call: TRBJ1-2; d_call: TRBD1; cdr3_nt: TGTGCCAGCAGCCAGGGACAGGGTCGGGGCTACACCTTC; cdr3_aa: CASSQGQGRGYTF
clone_size: .; v_call: TRBV6-5; j_call: TRBJ1-1; d_call: .; cdr3_nt: TGTGCCAGCAGCTCCATGGGGCAGAGTGAAGCTTTCTTT; cdr3_aa: CASSSMGQSEAFF
clone_size: .; v_call: TRBV29-1; j_call: TRBJ2-5; d_call: TRBD2; cdr3_nt: TGCAGCGCCCTGGGCGAGACTAGCGGGGGTGGAGAGACCCAGTACTTC; cdr3_aa: CSALGETSGGGETQYF
clone_size: .; v_call: TRBV5-5; j_call: TRBJ2-5; d_call: TRBD2; cdr3_nt: TGTGCCAGCAGCTTGAGTCTAGCGGGAGTAAGCCAGTACTTC; cdr3_aa: CASSLSLAGVSQYF
clone_size: .; v_call: TRBV9; j_call: TRBJ1-1; d_call: .; cdr3_nt: TGTGCCAGCAGCGTAGATCACAGAACTGAAGCTTTCTTT; cdr3_aa: CASSVDHRTEAFF
clone_size: .; v_call: TRBV19; j_call: TRBJ2-2; d_call: TRBD2; cdr3_nt: TGTGCCAGTAGTAAAAGCGGGGGGGCCGGGGCCGGGGAGCTGTTTTTT; cdr3_aa: CASSKSGGAGAGELFF
clone_size: .; v_call: TRBV2; j_call: TRBJ2-3; d_call: TRBD1; cdr3_nt: TGTGCCAGCAGTGTAGGACAGGCGCAGTATTTT; cdr3_aa: CASSVGQAQYF